Listed below are T cell receptor beta chains from one sample, sequenced in a study of T cell repertoires in cytomegalovirus infection. One entry per CDR3 protein results from TCRdb running MiXCR on the reads. Of about 700,000 distinct CDR3 sequences listed, around a third are singletons. The antigens these receptors bind are not known. The sample consisted of cultured PBMCs, taken from culture after CMV antigen stimulation. Source of these receptors: a human donor in good health (CMV status not recorded). Some clones in this sample may be carry-over from other donors' samples. Each CDR3 is given without its conserved first and last residue.

v_call	j_call	cdr3_aa
TRBV6-6	TRBJ1-5	ASSDFPTGSNQPQH
TRBV2	TRBJ2-3	AIQGRTPFIPDTQY
TRBV7-2	TRBJ2-7	ASRSTSGGWYEQY
TRBV18	TRBJ2-1	ASSPLRGLYNEQF
TRBV6-2/TRBV6-3	TRBJ2-1	ASSQLAGIINEQF
TRBV7-2	TRBJ2-5	ASSLGARDPETQY
TRBV7-8	TRBJ2-7	ASSQGASGPYEQY
TRBV29-1	TRBJ2-2	SAETVNTGELF
TRBV6-6	TRBJ1-5	ATPGTGGAGQPQH
TRBV19	TRBJ2-7	ASRQGTYEQY
TRBV28	TRBJ2-7	ASSQGTIGTYEQY
TRBV6-1	TRBJ2-3	ASSVTSLGLDTQY
TRBV20-1	TRBJ2-1	SALLGGYNNEQF
TRBV4-1	TRBJ2-1	ASSQGLGQF
TRBV27	TRBJ2-7	ASSSGRSLGEQY
TRBV7-2	TRBJ1-2	ASSYTGGGNYGYT
TRBV7-2	TRBJ2-3	ASSLTSGGASSTDTQY
TRBV2	TRBJ1-6	ASSPQGPVLPLH
TRBV27	TRBJ2-1	ASSSPGQGLNEQF
TRBV6-5	TRBJ1-1	ASSPRQIKMNTEAF
TRBV15	TRBJ1-5	ATSRDRGPNQPQH
TRBV6-1	TRBJ2-2	ASRRAGITGELF